The 20 T cell receptor beta chains given below trace back to one sample, sequenced in a study of shared clonotypes between healthy human individuals. TCRdb keeps only in-frame clones here, not all; method: immunoSEQ multiplex PCR. The sample carries hundreds of thousands of clones, about 96% recorded once. The sample taken for sequencing was memory CD8+ T cells sorted from blood. Sample subset: CD45RO+ cells pooled with CCR7-negative TemRA cells. Receptor source: a young man in good health.

This chain links TRBV9 with TRBJ2-2, with 9 bases lining up with TRBD1. After removal of 3 bases from V and 4 bases from J, the junction contained 13 bases not matched to a gene. The CDR3 totals 18 residues. CDR1 is SGDLS and CDR2 is YYNGEE in the germline V gene. CDR3 sequence reads: CASSESVWGTGLTGELFF. CDR3 DNA: TGTGCCAGCAGCGAAAGTGTATGGGGGACAGGGCTCACCGGGGAGCTGTTTTTT.

This sequence joins TRBV28 and TRBJ1-5; D not resolved. With 6 bases removed from V and 5 bases from J, the gap between germline ends came to 8 bases. The germline V gene has CDR1 MDHEN and CDR2 SYDVKM. The CDR3 has 12 amino acids. The CDR3 coding sequence is TGTGCCAGCAGCTACCCGTATCAGCCCCAGCATTTT. Protein: CASSYPYQPQHF.

The chain is built from TRBV5-1 and TRBJ2-2, with TRBD2 as a possible D gene (5 bases). V gave up 6 bases and J gave up 2 bases, with 8 bases separating them. Germline-derived CDR1 and CDR2 are SGHRS and YFSETQ. The CDR3 is 13 amino acids. The CDR3 loop is CASTRANTGELFF. DNA of the CDR3: TGCGCCAGCACGCGGGCCAACACCGGGGAGCTGTTTTTT. The entire variable domain, with the rest obtained from reference TRBV5-1 and TRBJ2-2, is as follows: KAGVTQTPRYLIKTRGQQVTLSCSPISGHRSVSWYQQTPGQGLQFLFEYFSETQRNKGNFPGRFSGRQFSNSRSEMNVSTLELGDSALYLCASTRANTGELFFGEGSRLTVL.

The chain is built from TRBV28 and TRBJ1-2; TRBD1 is a possible D gene (6 bases). The germline CDR1 and CDR2 sequences are MDHEN and SYDVKM. The length of the CDR3 is 14 residues. V was pared by 2 bases and J by 8 bases, with 15 bases between. CDR3 DNA sequence: TGTGCCAGCAGTTTAGGAGGGGGAGTGAAGGGCTACACCTTC. Amino acid sequence: CASSLGGGVKGYTF.

This clone has a single count. V gene TRBV11-2 combines with J gene TRBJ2-5; 7 bases agree with TRBD1. Unmatched junction bases numbered 8, after V lost 5 bases and J lost 2 bases. Germline V gene data show CDR1 as SGHAT and CDR2 as FQNNGV. CDR3 size: 15 residues. The CDR3 DNA reads TGTGCCAGCAGCAAACTGACAGGGTGGCAAGAGACCCAGTACTTC. Encoded protein: CASSKLTGWQETQYF.

The table lists this clone with a count of one. The CDR3 coding sequence is TGTGCCAGCAGGGATACAGGGGAAGGTGGCACAGATACGCAGTATTTT. Translating gives CASRDTGEGGTDTQYF. The chain carries TRBV6-6 and TRBJ2-3; 7 bases are a match to TRBD1. The CDR3 sequence is 16 residues long. Germline assignment: CDR1 MNHNY and CDR2 SVGAGI (reference sequence). V lost 6 bases to trimming and J lost 1 base; unmatched junction nucleotides: 10.

This clone came up once. The chain couples TRBV18 to TRBJ2-4; D uncertain. CDR1 and CDR2 (germline): KGHSH, LQKENI. Trimming stripped 3 bases from V and 0 bases from J, with 6 bases between. This CDR3 is 14 amino acids long. CDR3 amino acids: CASSPQTAKNIQYF. The DNA for the CDR3 is TGTGCCAGCTCACCCCAGACAGCCAAAAACATTCAGTACTTC.

This clone has just one count. V usage is TRBV9 and J usage is TRBJ2-7; TRBD1 matches at 7 bases. J was trimmed by 2 bases and V by 0 bases; bases with no gene match: 14. Per germline, CDR1 SGDLS and CDR2 YYNGEE. This CDR3 has 18 residues. CDR3 region: CASSVVWFRDSRPYEQYF. As DNA, the CDR3 is TGTGCCAGCAGCGTAGTATGGTTCCGGGACAGCCGTCCCTACGAGCAGTACTTC.

This chain uses TRBV9 with TRBJ2-1, with D possibly matching TRBD2 (5 bases). V lost 5 bases and J 0 bases, leaving 15 bases between the germline ends. In germline, CDR1 is SGDLS, CDR2 YYNGEE. This CDR3 spans 16 amino acids. This chain's CDR3 is CASSTYSGGSYNEQFF. CDR3 nucleotides: TGTGCCAGCAGTACCTACAGCGGAGGCTCCTACAATGAGCAGTTCTTC.

This sequence joins TRBV4-2 and TRBJ1-5, with 8 bases lining up with TRBD1. CDR1 LGHNA and CDR2 YNFKEQ come from the germline V gene. Losses at the gene ends were 8 bases for V and 0 bases for J; bases not matched to a gene: 6. CDR3 length equals 15 residues. The CDR3 spells CASGGQVYSNQPQHF. The CDR3 coding sequence is TGTGCCAGCGGGGGACAGGTCTATAGCAATCAGCCCCAGCATTTT.

V is TRBV9 and J is TRBJ2-3, with 8 bases lining up with TRBD2. After removal of 0 bases from V and 5 bases from J, the junction contained 2 bases not matched to a gene. Germline V lookup: CDR1 SGDLS, CDR2 YYNGEE. This CDR3 spans 14 amino acids. CDR3 amino acids: CASSVGAGVDTQYF. The CDR3 DNA reads TGTGCCAGCAGCGTAGGAGCGGGAGTAGATACGCAGTATTTT.

The chain uses TRBV11-2 and TRBJ2-4; 8 nucleotides match TRBD2. This CDR3 region has 17 residues. Germline V CDR1 and CDR2: SGHAT, FQNNGV. J gave up 0 bases and V 5 bases, and 9 bases lay outside the gene matches. The CDR3 protein is CASSPPPSGRAKNIQYF. In DNA form, the CDR3 reads TGTGCCAGCAGCCCCCCGCCCAGCGGGAGAGCCAAAAACATTCAGTACTTC.

The gene calls are TRBV29-1 and TRBJ1-3; 7 bases are a match to TRBD1. CDR3 length equals 15 residues. In germline, CDR1 is SQVTM, CDR2 ANQGSEA. V dropped 4 bases and J dropped 0; count of bases not matched to a gene: 6. CDR3 DNA: TGCAGCGTTGGGACAGGAAAACACTCTGGAAACACCATATATTTT. It translates to CSVGTGKHSGNTIYF. Full variable domain (missing parts from reference TRBV29-1 and TRBJ1-3): SAVISQKPSRDICQRGTSLTIQCQVDSQVTMMFWYRQQPGQSLTLIATANQGSEATYESGFVIDKFPISRPNLTFSTLTVSNMSPEDSSIYLCSVGTGKHSGNTIYFGEGSWLTVV.

V and J are TRBV19 and TRBJ2-5; D gene unclear. The CDR3 extends over 13 amino acids. V was shortened by 6 bases and J by 5 bases, with 13 bases between the two germline ends. Germline values: CDR1 LNHDA, CDR2 SQIVND (reference sequence). CDR3 sequence (DNA): TGTGCCAGTAGCCTCCGGCTTCGGGAGACCCAGTACTTC. Its protein is CASSLRLRETQYF. The whole variable domain, filled in from reference TRBV19 and TRBJ2-5, reads DGGITQSPKYLFRKEGQNVTLSCEQNLNHDAMYWYRQDPGQGLRLIYYSQIVNDFQKGDIAEGYSVSREKKESFPLTVTSAQKNPTAFYLCASSLRLRETQYFGPGTRLLVL.

The V call is TRBV19, the J call TRBJ2-2; D is tentatively TRBD1 or TRBD2 (6 bases each). V was pared by 10 bases and J by 5 bases, with 17 bases between. Germline V gene lookup returns CDR1 LNHDA and CDR2 SQIVND (reference sequence). The CDR3 has 14 residues. The CDR3 DNA reads TGTGCCACCCTGGGGAGGAGGGGGACCGGGGAGCTGTTTTTT. Translated: CATLGRRGTGELFF.

The chain uses TRBV10-3 and TRBJ2-3; 10 bases align to TRBD2. The germline CDR1 and CDR2 sequences are ENHRY and SYGVKD. After removal of 3 bases from V and 1 base from J, the junction contained 7 bases not matched to a gene. The length of the CDR3 is 17 residues. The chain's CDR3 is CAISDSGRLYGTDTQYF. In DNA form, the CDR3 reads TGTGCCATCAGTGATAGCGGGAGGCTTTACGGCACAGATACGCAGTATTTT.

In regard to this clone: This CDR3 is also generated by other DNA sequences in the sample. CDR3: CASSIGGTDTQYF. The CDR3 nucleotides are TGTGCCAGTAGTATAGGGGGGACAGATACGCAGTATTTT. The rearrangement links TRBV19 to TRBJ2-3; D could derive from TRBD1 or TRBD2 (5 bases each). The CDR3 is made up of 13 amino acids. Trimming left V 1 base short and J 3 bases short, with 5 bases between. Germline V CDR1 and CDR2: LNHDA, SQIVND (reference sequence). Variable domain in full (rest from reference TRBV19 and TRBJ2-3): DGGITQSPKYLFRKEGQNVTLSCEQNLNHDAMYWYRQDPGQGLRLIYYSQIVNDFQKGDIAEGYSVSREKKESFPLTVTSAQKNPTAFYLCASSIGGTDTQYFGPGTRLTVL.

To note about this clone: One end of the junction does not line up with germline, which may come from a read error. V and J are TRBV7-7 and TRBJ1-1; D is ambiguous. This CDR3 has 15 amino acids. Germline-derived CDR1 and CDR2 are SSHAT and FNYEAQ (reference sequence). This CDR3 is CASSLVPGLNTEAFF. In DNA, the CDR3 is TGTGCTAGCAGCTTAGTTCCAGGACTGAACACTGAAGCTTTCTTT.

This clone was detected only once. This chain uses TRBV6-1 with TRBJ1-6; the D gene is possibly TRBD1 (5 bases). The ends were cut back, 8 bases at V and 7 bases at J, with 12 bases in the middle. Germline-derived CDR1 and CDR2 are MNHNS and SASEGT. The CDR3 runs 13 residues. The CDR3 bases are TGTGCCAGCGCCTACCAGGGAAATTCACCCCTCCACTTT. This encodes CASAYQGNSPLHF.

The chain carries TRBV5-1 and TRBJ2-7; D might be TRBD1 or TRBD2, each matching 5 bases. Trimming cost V 0 bases and J 1 base, with 11 bases left between them. CDR1 is SGHRS, CDR2 YFSETQ, per germline. This CDR3 is 15 amino acids long. The CDR3 region has the DNA TGCGCCAGCAGCTTGGAGGGGACGCTATCCTACGAGCAGTACTTC. It yields the protein CASSLEGTLSYEQYF.